Below are 7 T cell receptor beta chains sequenced from a single sample in a study of shared clonotypes between healthy human individuals. Sequencing used immunoSEQ multiplex PCR; TCRdb keeps in-frame clones, though not all of them. The table has 850,000 to 1,100,000 clones, 70% to 80% seen once. Input material: memory CD4+ T cells from PBMCs. Subset here: CD45RA-negative fraction. The receptors here all came from a man aged 18 to 29 in good health. Some clones in this sample may be carry-over from other donors' samples.

Concerning this clone: The same CDR3 is also encoded by other DNA sequences in this sample. V and J are TRBV6-6 and TRBJ2-1, with TRBD2 matching 10 bases. V was pared by 6 bases and J by 5 bases, with 7 bases of the junction left unmatched. CDR3 length equals 15 residues. Germline values: CDR1 MNHNY, CDR2 SVGAGI (reference sequence). The CDR3 sequence: CASSTRTSGDNEQFF. DNA of the CDR3: TGTGCCAGCAGCACCCGGACTAGCGGAGACAATGAGCAGTTCTTC.

This clone was counted ten times or more. The V call is TRBV15, the J call TRBJ1-2; D is possibly TRBD1 (6 bases). This CDR3 is 14 amino acids long. Trimming shortened V by 0 bases and J by 6 bases, and 11 bases separated the two germline ends. CDR1 LNHNV and CDR2 YYDKDF come from the germline V gene (reference sequence). CDR3 residues: CATSRDTQGHGYTF. CDR3 DNA: TGTGCCACCAGCAGAGACACCCAGGGGCATGGCTACACCTTC.

This clone was seen once. This chain's CDR3 is CARSFVARNTEAFF. In DNA form, the CDR3 reads TGTGCCAGAAGCTTCGTCGCCCGGAACACTGAAGCTTTCTTT. This chain links TRBV5-3 with TRBJ1-1; no definite D call. TRBV5-3 is noted as an ORF with a role that remains uncertain. The CDR3 covers 14 residues. V was cut by 2 bases and J by 1 base, with 9 bases left in between.

This clone was detected ten times or more. V usage is TRBV15 and J usage is TRBJ2-1; perhaps TRBD1 as D (6 bases). The CDR3 totals 14 residues. The germline V gene encodes CDR1 LNHNV and CDR2 YYDKDF (reference sequence). The V and J ends lost 2 bases and 6 bases respectively, with 11 bases between them. CDR3 bases: TGTGCCACCAGCAGACGACAGGTAACCAATGAGCAGTTCTTC. This gives the protein CATSRRQVTNEQFF.

This clone was seen many times. The rearrangement uses TRBV4-1 and TRBJ2-1; possibly TRBD2 for D (5 bases). V was trimmed by 1 base and J by 6 bases, leaving 10 bases between them. CDR3 length: 14 amino acids. Germline loops: CDR1 MGHRA, CDR2 YSYEKL. The CDR3 sequence: CASSQGLLANEQFF. CDR3 coding DNA: TGCGCCAGCAGCCAAGGACTACTTGCCAATGAGCAGTTCTTC.

The table lists this clone with a count of one. The chain couples TRBV5-1 to TRBJ2-5, with 8 bases lining up with TRBD2. V dropped 4 bases and J dropped 2; count of bases not matched to a gene: 10. The CDR3 has 16 amino acids. Germline CDR1 is SGHRS and CDR2 is YFSETQ. The CDR3 coding sequence is TGCGCCAGCAGCCTCGGAGCGGGAGACTCACAAGAGACCCAGTACTTC. Its protein product is CASSLGAGDSQETQYF.

The V gene is TRBV12-2, the J gene TRBJ2-7; the table's D gene call, TRBD2, was not cross checked with the DNA. TRBV12-2 is flagged as a pseudogene. The CDR3 length is 16 residues. CDR3 nucleotide sequence: TGTGCAAGTCGTCCGTGGACTAGCGGGGCCCCCTACGAGCAGTACTTC. Amino acid sequence: CASRPWTSGAPYEQYF.